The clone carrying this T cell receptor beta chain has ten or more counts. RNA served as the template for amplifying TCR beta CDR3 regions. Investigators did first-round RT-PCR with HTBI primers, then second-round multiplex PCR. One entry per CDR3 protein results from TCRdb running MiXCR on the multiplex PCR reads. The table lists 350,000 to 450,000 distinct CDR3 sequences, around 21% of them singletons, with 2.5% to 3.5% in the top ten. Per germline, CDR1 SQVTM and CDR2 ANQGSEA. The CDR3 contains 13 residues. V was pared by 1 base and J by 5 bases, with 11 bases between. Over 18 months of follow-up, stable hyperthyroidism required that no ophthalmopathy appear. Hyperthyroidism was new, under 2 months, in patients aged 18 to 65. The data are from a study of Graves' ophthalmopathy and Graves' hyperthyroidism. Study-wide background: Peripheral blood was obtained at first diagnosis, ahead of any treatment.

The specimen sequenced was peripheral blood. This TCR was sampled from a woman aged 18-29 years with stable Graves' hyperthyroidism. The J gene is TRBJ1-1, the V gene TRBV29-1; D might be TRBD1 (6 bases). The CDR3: CSVEGGTLTEAFF. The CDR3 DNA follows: TGCAGCGTTGAAGGCGGGACACTTACTGAAGCTTTCTTT.